The clone carrying this T cell receptor beta chain was seen more than once but under ten times. Its antigen is not identified. TCRdb keeps only in-frame clones here, not all; method: immunoSEQ multiplex PCR. Of tens of thousands of clones listed, about four fifths are singletons. This sample is part of a study of vaccination effects on CD4 cells after COVID-19. At the level of the study: As their vaccination, participants received two doses of either BNT162b2 or mRNA-1273. Study-wide points: Relatively few convalescent patients took part in the study, which had no early post-infection timepoints.

CD4+ T cells specific for antigen were expanded with viral peptide pools by the ViraFEST assay before sequencing. Once cultured for roughly nine days, the cells underwent separation to obtain CD4+ T cells. According to the study, vaccine recipients showed no prior SARS-CoV-2 infection and negative nucleocapsid antibodies. The CDR3 is made up of 14 amino acids. V shed 5 bases, J shed 5 bases, and the junction held 6 bases outside the gene matches. Per the germline V gene, CDR1 is MNHEY and CDR2 is SVGAGI. This sequence joins TRBV6-5 and TRBJ1-3; 7 bases align to TRBD1. The sample in question was CD4+ T cells from PBMCs cultured with HCoV-OC43 spike peptides, obtained before COVID-19 vaccination. Subset in this sample: HCoV-OC43 spike overlapping peptide pool stimulation. This sequence was found in a human donor who received a COVID-19 vaccine. DNA for the CDR3: TGTGCCAGCAGTCTCGGACAGGCAAGAAACACCATATATTTT. The encoded protein is CASSLGQARNTIYF.